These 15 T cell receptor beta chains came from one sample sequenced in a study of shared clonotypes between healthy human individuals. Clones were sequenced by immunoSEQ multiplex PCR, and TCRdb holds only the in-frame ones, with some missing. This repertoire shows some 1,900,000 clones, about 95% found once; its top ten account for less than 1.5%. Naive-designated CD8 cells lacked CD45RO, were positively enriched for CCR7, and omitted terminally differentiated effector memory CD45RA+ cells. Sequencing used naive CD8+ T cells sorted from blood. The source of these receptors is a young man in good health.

This chain's CDR3 is CASRAGGEEYEQYF. The CDR3 DNA reads TGTGCCAGCCGCGCGGGGGGAGAAGAGTACGAGCAGTACTTC. The V and J genes are TRBV10-3 and TRBJ2-7, with 8 bases matching TRBD2. The V and J ends lost 10 bases and 4 bases, in that order; junction bases with no gene match: 12. Germline assignment: CDR1 ENHRY and CDR2 SYGVKD. This CDR3 has 14 amino acids.

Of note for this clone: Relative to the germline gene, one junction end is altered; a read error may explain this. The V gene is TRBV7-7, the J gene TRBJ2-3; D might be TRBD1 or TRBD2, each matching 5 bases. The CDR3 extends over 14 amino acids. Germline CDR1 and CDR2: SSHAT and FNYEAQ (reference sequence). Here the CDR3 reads CASSHGTQGDTQYF. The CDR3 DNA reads TGTGCTAGCAGCCACGGGACCCAGGGAGATACGCAGTATTTT. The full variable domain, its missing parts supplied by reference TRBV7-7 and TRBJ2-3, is GAGVSQSPRYKVTKRGQDVTLRCDPISSHATLYWYQQALGQGPEFLTYFNYEAQPDKSGLPSDRFSAERPEGSISTLTIQRTEQRDSAMYRCASSHGTQGDTQYFGPGTRLTVL.

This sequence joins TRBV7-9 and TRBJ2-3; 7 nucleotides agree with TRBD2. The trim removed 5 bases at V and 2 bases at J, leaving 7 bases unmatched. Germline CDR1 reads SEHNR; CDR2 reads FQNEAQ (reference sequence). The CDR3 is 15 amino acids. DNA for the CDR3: TGTGCCAGCAGCCCTCGGGCGGGAGACACAGATACGCAGTATTTT. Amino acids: CASSPRAGDTDTQYF.

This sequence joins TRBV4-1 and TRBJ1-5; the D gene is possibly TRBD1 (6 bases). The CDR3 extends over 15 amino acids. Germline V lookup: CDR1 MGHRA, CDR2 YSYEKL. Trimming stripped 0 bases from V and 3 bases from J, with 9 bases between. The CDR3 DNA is TGCGCCAGCAGCCAAGATACAGGGTTCAATCAGCCCCAGCATTTT. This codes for CASSQDTGFNQPQHF.

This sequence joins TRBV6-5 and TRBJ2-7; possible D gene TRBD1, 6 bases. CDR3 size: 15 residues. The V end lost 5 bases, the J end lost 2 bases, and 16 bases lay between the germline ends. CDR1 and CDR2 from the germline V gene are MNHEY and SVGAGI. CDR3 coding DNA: TGTGCCAGCAGTATCTTCGGACAGCTCCCCTACGAGCAGTACTTC. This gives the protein CASSIFGQLPYEQYF.

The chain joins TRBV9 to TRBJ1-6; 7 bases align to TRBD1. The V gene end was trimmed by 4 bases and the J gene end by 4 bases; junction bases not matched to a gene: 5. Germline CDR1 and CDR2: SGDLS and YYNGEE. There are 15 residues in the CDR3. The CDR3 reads CASSSGTAYNSPLHF. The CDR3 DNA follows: TGTGCCAGCAGCTCCGGGACAGCATATAATTCACCCCTCCACTTT.

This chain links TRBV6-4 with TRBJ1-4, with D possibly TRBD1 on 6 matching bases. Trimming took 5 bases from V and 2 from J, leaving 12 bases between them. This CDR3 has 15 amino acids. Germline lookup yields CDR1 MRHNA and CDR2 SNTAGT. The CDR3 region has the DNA TGTGCCAGCAGTCCTCCGGGGGCCACTAATGAAAAACTGTTTTTT. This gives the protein CASSPPGATNEKLFF.

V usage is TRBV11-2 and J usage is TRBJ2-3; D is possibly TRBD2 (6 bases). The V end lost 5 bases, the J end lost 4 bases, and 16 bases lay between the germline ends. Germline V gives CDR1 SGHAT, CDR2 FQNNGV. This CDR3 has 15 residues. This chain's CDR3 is CASSTRLENADTQYF. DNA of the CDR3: TGTGCCAGCAGCACCAGACTAGAAAACGCAGATACGCAGTATTTT.

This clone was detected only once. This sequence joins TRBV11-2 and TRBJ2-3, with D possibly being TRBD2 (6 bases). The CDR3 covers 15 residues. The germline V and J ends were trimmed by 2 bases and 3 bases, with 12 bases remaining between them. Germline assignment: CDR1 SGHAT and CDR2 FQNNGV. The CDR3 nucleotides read TGTGCCAGCAGCTTACATCCGGGAGAGACAGATACGCAGTATTTT. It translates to CASSLHPGETDTQYF.

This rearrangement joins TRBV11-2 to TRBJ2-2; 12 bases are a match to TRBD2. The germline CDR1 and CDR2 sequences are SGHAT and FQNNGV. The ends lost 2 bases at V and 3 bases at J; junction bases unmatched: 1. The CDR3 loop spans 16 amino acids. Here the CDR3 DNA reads TGTGCCAGCAGCTTACTAGCGGGGGGGTACACCGGGGAGCTGTTTTTT. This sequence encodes CASSLLAGGYTGELFF.

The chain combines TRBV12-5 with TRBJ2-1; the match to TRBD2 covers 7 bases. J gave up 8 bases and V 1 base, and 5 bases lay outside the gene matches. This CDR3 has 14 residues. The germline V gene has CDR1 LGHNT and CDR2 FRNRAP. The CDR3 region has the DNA TGTGCTAGTGGTTTGGGCGGGAGTGGGTATGAGCAGTTCTTC. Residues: CASGLGGSGYEQFF. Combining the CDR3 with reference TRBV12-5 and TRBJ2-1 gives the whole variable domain DARVTQTPRHKVTEMGQEVTMRCQPILGHNTVFWYRQTMMQGLELLAYFRNRAPLDDSGMPKDRFSAEMPDATLATLKIQPSEPRDSAVYFCASGLGGSGYEQFFGPGTRLTVL.

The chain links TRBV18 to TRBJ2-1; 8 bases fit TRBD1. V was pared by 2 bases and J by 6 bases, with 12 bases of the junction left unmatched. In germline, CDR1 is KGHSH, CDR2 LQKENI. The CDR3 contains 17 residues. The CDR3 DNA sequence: TGTGCCAGCTCACCAAACCCAGGGGGCGCGATTATCAATGAGCAGTTCTTC. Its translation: CASSPNPGGAIINEQFF.

CDR3 DNA sequence: TGTGCCAGCAGTTTATTGGGATCGAACACTGAAGCTTTCTTT. The encoded protein is CASSLLGSNTEAFF. The chain employs TRBV28 and TRBJ1-1; D unclear. The V end was cut by 1 base, the J end by 1 base, with 7 bases between. From germline, CDR1 is MDHEN and CDR2 SYDVKM. The length of the CDR3 is 14 residues. Complete variable domain (other parts from reference TRBV28 and TRBJ1-1): DVKVTQSSRYLVKRTGEKVFLECVQDMDHENMFWYRQDPGLGLRLIYFSYDVKMKEKGDIPEGYSVSREKKERFSLILESASTNQTSMYLCASSLLGSNTEAFFGQGTRLTVV.

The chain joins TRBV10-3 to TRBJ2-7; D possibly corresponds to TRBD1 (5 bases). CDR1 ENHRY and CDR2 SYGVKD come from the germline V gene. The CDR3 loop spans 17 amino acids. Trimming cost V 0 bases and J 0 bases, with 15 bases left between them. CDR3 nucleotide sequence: TGTGCCATCAGTGAGTCCTACGACAGCCGAACCTCCTACGAGCAGTACTTC. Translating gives CAISESYDSRTSYEQYF.

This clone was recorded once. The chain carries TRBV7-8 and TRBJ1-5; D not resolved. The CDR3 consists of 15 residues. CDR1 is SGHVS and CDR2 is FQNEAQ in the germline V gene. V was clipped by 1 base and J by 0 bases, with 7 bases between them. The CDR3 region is CASSLDANSNQPQHF. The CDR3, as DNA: TGTGCCAGCAGCTTAGATGCGAATAGCAATCAGCCCCAGCATTTT.